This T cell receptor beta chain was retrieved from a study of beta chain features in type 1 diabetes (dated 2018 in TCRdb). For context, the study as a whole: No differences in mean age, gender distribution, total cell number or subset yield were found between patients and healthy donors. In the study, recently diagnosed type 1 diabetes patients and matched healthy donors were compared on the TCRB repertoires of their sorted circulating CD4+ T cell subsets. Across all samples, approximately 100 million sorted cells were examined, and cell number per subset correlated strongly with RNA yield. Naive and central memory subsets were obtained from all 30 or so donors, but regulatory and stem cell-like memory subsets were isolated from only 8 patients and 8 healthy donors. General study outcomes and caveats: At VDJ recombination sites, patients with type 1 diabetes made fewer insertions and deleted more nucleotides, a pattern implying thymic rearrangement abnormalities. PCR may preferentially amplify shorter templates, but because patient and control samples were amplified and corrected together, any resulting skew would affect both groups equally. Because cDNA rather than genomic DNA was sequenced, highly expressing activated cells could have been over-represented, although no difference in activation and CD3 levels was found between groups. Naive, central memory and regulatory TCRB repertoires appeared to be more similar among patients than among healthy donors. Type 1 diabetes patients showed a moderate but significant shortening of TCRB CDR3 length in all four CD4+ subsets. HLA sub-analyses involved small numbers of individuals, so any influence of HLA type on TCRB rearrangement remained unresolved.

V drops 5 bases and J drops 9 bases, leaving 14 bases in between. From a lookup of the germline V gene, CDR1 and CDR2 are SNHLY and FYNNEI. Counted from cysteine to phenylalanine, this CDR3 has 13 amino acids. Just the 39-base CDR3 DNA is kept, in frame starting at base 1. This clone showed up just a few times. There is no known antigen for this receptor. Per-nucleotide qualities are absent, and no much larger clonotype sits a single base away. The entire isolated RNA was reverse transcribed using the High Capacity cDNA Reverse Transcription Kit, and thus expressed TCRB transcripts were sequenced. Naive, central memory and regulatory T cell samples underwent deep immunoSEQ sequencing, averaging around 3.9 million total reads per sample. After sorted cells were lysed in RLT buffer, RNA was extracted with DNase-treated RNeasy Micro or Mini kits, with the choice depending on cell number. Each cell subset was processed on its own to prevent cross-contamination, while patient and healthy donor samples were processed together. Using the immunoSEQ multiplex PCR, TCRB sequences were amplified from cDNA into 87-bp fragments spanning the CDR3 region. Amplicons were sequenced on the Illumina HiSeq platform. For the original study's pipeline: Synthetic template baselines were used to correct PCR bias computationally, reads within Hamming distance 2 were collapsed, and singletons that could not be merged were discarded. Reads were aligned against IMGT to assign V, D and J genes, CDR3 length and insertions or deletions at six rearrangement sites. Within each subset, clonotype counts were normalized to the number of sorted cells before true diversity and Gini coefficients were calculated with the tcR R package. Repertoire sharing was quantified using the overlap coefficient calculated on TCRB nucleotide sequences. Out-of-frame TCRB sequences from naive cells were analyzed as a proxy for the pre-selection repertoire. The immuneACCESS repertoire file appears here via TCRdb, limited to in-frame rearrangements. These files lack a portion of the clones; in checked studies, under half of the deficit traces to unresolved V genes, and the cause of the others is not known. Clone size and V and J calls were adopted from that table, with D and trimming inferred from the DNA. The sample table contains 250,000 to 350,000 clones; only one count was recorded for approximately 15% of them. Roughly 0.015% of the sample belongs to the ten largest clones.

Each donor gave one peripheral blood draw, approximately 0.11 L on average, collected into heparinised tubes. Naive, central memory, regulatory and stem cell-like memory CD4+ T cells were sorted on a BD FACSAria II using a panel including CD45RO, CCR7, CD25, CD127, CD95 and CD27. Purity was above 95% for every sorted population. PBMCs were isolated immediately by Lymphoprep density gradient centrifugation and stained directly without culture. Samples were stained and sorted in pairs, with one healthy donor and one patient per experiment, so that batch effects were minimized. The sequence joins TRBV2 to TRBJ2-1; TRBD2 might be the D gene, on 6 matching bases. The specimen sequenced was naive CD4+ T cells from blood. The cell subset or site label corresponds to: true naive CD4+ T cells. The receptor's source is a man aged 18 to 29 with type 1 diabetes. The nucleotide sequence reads TGTGCCAGCAGTCCTAGCGAGGAGCGTGAGCAGTTCTTC. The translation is CASSPSEEREQFF. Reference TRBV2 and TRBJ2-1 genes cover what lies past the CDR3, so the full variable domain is EPEVTQTPSHQVTQMGQEVILRCVPISNHLYFYWYRQILGQKVEFLVSFYNNEISEKSEIFDDQFSVERPDGSNFTLKIRSTKLEDSAMYFCASSPSEEREQFFGPGTRLTVL.